The 9 T cell receptor beta chains below all came from one sample that was sequenced in a study of CD8+ T cells in alopecia areata. cDNA reverse transcribed from extracted RNA served as the sequencing template. The protocol was immunoSEQ multiplex PCR, while the TCRdb copy is restricted to in-frame clones and leaves out a portion. The repertoire holds fewer than 250,000 clones, with roughly two fifths as singletons. The sample's treatment: oral pan-JAK inhibitor, 5-10 mg twice daily. The starting material was CD4+ T cells sorted from blood, obtained between weeks 30 and 35, from a patient treated with tofacitinib. All receptors derive from a human donor with alopecia areata.

V is TRBV11-2 and J is TRBJ2-5; TRBD2 aligns across 8 bases. The length of the CDR3 is 15 residues. After removal of 5 bases from V and 7 bases from J, the junction contained 12 bases not matched to a gene. The germline CDR1 and CDR2 sequences are SGHAT and FQNNGV. The CDR3, as DNA: TGTGCCAGCAGCGCGCCCCGAGGGCTAGCGGGGACCCAGTACTTC. Protein sequence: CASSAPRGLAGTQYF.

The J gene is TRBJ2-7, the V gene TRBV6-5, with D tentatively TRBD1 or TRBD2 (5 bases each). The germline V and J ends were trimmed by 0 bases and 5 bases, with 14 bases remaining between them. The CDR3 has 15 amino acids. Germline V gene data show CDR1 as MNHEY and CDR2 as SVGAGI. This CDR3 is CASSYSLQGPHEQYF. The CDR3 region has the DNA TGTGCCAGCAGTTACTCCCTCCAGGGACCCCACGAGCAGTACTTC.

This clone was picked up one time. This chain uses TRBV5-1 with TRBJ1-2, with 11 bases that match TRBD1. The CDR3 runs to 14 residues. In germline, CDR1 is SGHRS, CDR2 YFSETQ. V gave up 2 bases and J gave up 8 bases; unmatched junction bases: 5. The CDR3 sequence: CASSFGQGASGYTF. CDR3 nucleotide sequence: TGCGCCAGCAGCTTTGGACAGGGGGCGAGCGGCTACACCTTC.

This clone was detected only once. The genes are TRBV30 and TRBJ2-5, with 10 bases fitting TRBD1. Matching the DNA end better, TRBJ2-7 makes the J call doubtful. CDR3 length: 14 amino acids. Germline CDR1 and CDR2: GTSNPN and SVGIG (reference sequence). CDR3 sequence: CAWAGQGKTYEQYF. CDR3 bases: TGTGCCTGGGCGGGACAGGGGAAAACCTACGAGCAGTACTTC.

The chain recombines TRBV30 with TRBJ2-1, with D perhaps matching TRBD2 (6 bases). With 4 bases removed from V and 10 bases from J, the gap between germline ends came to 26 bases. CDR3 size: 16 residues. The germline V gene encodes CDR1 GTSNPN and CDR2 SVGIG (reference sequence). CDR3 amino acids: CAWTDYAGRAPTEQFF. In nucleotides, the CDR3 is TGTGCCTGGACCGATTATGCGGGGAGAGCCCCTACGGAGCAGTTCTTC.

The J gene is TRBJ2-3, the V gene TRBV18, with D uncertain. The CDR3 has 12 residues. Trimming stripped 0 bases from V and 6 bases from J, with 4 bases between. Germline CDR1 and CDR2: KGHSH and LQKENI. CDR3 in DNA: TGTGCCAGCTCACCACCGGCCGATACGCAGTATTTT. This sequence encodes CASSPPADTQYF.

The rearrangement links TRBV4-2 to TRBJ2-5, with 11 bases matching TRBD2. This CDR3 spans 17 amino acids. The ends lost 2 bases at V and 5 bases at J; junction bases unmatched: 10. Germline CDR1 LGHNA, CDR2 YNFKEQ. CDR3 sequence (DNA): TGTGCCAGCAGCCAATTTCTAGCGGGGGGCCCCCTGGAGACCCAGTACTTC. This encodes CASSQFLAGGPLETQYF.

J is TRBJ2-5 and V is TRBV19, with TRBD2 matching over 15 bases. This CDR3 contains 15 residues. The germline CDR1 and CDR2 sequences are LNHDA and SQIVND (reference sequence). V lost 10 bases, J lost 5 bases, and 8 bases stayed unmatched. The CDR3: CATAGLAGGSETQYF. The CDR3 bases are TGTGCCACCGCGGGACTAGCGGGAGGATCGGAGACCCAGTACTTC.

The chain recombines TRBV2 with TRBJ1-3, with a possible D match to TRBD1 (5 bases). V was clipped by 4 bases and J by 7 bases, with 14 bases between them. The CDR3 is 14 amino acids. Germline loops: CDR1 SNHLY, CDR2 FYNNEI. CDR3 loop: CASSGQSGRNTIYF. The DNA for the CDR3 is TGTGCCAGCAGTGGACAGTCCGGGCGGAACACCATATATTTT.